This TCR beta chain was captured in a study of blood T cell repertoires in COVID-19. On the study more broadly: Sample material is recorded as cDNA or gDNA derived from T cells, B-cell-depleted T cells, or PBMCs.

Sequenced by immunoSEQ multiplex PCR; TCRdb stores in-frame clones only, minus some. The sample lists fewer than 150,000 clones; approximately 84% were seen once. The source material was peripheral blood. The receptor comes from a human donor in a cohort sampled during active COVID-19.

CDR3 protein: CASSSSRDRGIQETQYF. As DNA, the CDR3 is TGTGCCAGCAGCTCCTCCCGGGACAGAGGAATCCAAGAGACCCAGTACTTC. This chain uses TRBV5-5 with TRBJ2-5; 7 bases are shared with TRBD1. After removal of 3 bases from V and 1 base from J, the junction contained 12 bases not matched to a gene. The CDR3 is 17 amino acids. The germline CDR1 and CDR2 sequences are SGHKS and YYEKEE (reference sequence).